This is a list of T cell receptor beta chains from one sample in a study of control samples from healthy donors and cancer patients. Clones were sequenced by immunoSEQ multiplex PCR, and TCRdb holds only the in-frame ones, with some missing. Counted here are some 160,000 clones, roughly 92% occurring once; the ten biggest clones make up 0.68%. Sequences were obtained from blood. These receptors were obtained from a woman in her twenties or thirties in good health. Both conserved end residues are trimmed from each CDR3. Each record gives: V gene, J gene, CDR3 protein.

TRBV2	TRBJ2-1	ASSALTRNEQF
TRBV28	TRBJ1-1	ASSAGGYTEAF
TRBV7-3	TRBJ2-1	ASSLDGTGSREQF
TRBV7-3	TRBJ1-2	ASSSRTGSGYT
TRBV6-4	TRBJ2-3	ASSALGLGTDTQY
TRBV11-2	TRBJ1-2	ASSLVGIYGYT
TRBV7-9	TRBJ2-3	ASSLEGGSADTQY
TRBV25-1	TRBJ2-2	ASADRVDTGELF
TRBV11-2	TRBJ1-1	ASSLIAGDTEAF
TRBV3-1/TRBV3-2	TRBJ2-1	ASSQGLRGNEQF
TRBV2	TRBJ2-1	ASSKDRGFNEQF
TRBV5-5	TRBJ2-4	ASSPDPGTVRNIQY
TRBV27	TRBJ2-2	ASRPGGAGTGELF
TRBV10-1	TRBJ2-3	ASRMGGKSSTDTQY
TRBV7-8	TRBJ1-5	ASSWRRLNQPQH
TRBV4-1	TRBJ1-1	ASSRGGSTEAF
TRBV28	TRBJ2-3	ASSLIFRTSGRAPPDTQY
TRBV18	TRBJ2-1	ASSPPSPGISYNEQF
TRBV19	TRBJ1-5	ASSIAGTGEHQPQH
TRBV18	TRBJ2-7	ASRPTGNEDEQY
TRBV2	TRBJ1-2	ASSEFGQPNYGYT
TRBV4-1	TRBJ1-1	ASSQLPGLGSTEAF
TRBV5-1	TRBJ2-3	ASSSLTSGFDTQY
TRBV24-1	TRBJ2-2	ATSDLRGRDTGELF
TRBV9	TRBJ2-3	ASSAMRGVTDTQY
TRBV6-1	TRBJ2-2	ASSEAALGEGGELF
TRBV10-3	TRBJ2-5	AISEWDGQETQY
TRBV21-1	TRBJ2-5	ASSKKGVEGGDETQY
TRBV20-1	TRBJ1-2	SASLPGLQYGYT
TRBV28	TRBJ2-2	ASRGQTPMGELF
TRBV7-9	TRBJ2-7	ASSPLPSSYEQY
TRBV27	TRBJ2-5	ASSAIQGAPRETQY
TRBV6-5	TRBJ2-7	ASRRTSGTSYEQY
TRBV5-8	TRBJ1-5	ASSPRVQGRQPQH
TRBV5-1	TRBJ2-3	ASRRTSGSTDTQY
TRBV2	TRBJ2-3	ATPGGGADTQY
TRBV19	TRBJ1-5	ASSIERTVNQPQH
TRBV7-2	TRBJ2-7	ASSFASGDFYEQY
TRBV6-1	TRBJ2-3	ASSDGGTSTDTQY
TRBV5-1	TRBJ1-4	ASSRWSGQNEKLF
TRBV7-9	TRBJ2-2	ASGRTGELF
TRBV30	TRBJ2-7	AWSAWSSAIYEQY
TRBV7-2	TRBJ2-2	ASSSRTSGRTGELF
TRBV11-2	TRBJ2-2	ASSLGPGNGELF
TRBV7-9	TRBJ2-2	ASSWDGTSATGELF
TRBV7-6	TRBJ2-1	ASSLSLTPNNEQF
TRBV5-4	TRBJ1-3	ASSLSSGHGNTIY